This T cell receptor beta chain was sequenced in a study of blood T cells in healthy people across ages. The wider study: Roughly one uniquely barcoded beta molecule per two T cells was captured.

The ends were cut back, 0 bases at V and 9 bases at J, with 17 bases in the middle. The CDR3 loop spans 15 amino acids. Germline assignment: CDR1 SGHTA and CDR2 FQGTGA. Donors were systemically healthy Caucasian individuals from Russia aged 6 to 90 years. Combining a sample-barcoded 5' primer with a J-beta primer mix, a second PCR ran for roughly 7 to 11 cycles. Via MiXCR, TCRdb re-called the 5' RACE reads, giving one row per CDR3 protein. The profile covers about 290,000 distinct CDR3 sequences, with 25% to 30% appearing a single time and over 25% taken by the ten largest. This rearrangement joins TRBV7-3 to TRBJ2-5; TRBD2 might be the D (6 bases). This TCR was recovered from a woman aged 70-85 years in good health. What was sequenced was blood. CDR3 nucleotides: TGTGCCAGCAGCTTAACGGGGGGTCCGGAGGCGGCCCAGTACTTC. Translation gives CASSLTGGPEAAQYF.